This TCR beta chain is from a study of blood T cell repertoires in COVID-19. The wider study: Nucleic acid was either cDNA or gDNA, and it came from T cells, B-cell-depleted T cells, or PBMCs.

Per the original data handling: Researchers report that nucleated cell counts were estimated from reference gene primer amplification. The assay was immunoSEQ multiplex PCR, and TCRdb's table has in-frame clones only and misses some. Clone size and V and J calls were adopted from that table, with D and trimming inferred from the DNA. The sample includes about 70,000 clones, 80% to 90% of them seen just once. The V gene lost 1 base and the J gene lost 5 bases, with 18 bases spanning the gap. The CDR3 consists of 16 residues. The germline CDR1 and CDR2 sequences are SGDLS and YYNGEE. This sequence joins TRBV9 and TRBJ1-1, with TRBD1 as a possible D gene (5 bases). The specimen was peripheral blood. This receptor was taken from a human donor in a cohort sampled during active COVID-19. As DNA, the CDR3 is TGTGCCAGCAGCGTAAGTGCCCGAAGGGAGGGGACTGAAGCTTTCTTT. It is translated as CASSVSARREGTEAFF.